One and the same sample provided the 6 T cell receptor beta chains below, sequenced in a study of blood T cells in healthy people across ages. With a J-beta primer mix and a sample-barcoded 5' primer, a second PCR ran about 6 to 11 cycles. Each CDR3 protein is one row after TCRdb ran MiXCR on the 5' RACE reads. The sample lists roughly 900,000 distinct CDR3 sequences, 29% occurring once. Material for sequencing was blood. The receptors shown here come from a woman of 80 years or more in good health.

This clonotype has just a few counts. This CDR3 is CASSEAPIFGLETQYF. CDR3 sequence (DNA): TGTGCCAGCAGCGAAGCCCCTATTTTCGGACTAGAGACCCAGTACTTC. The chain is built from TRBV3-1 and TRBJ2-4; a possible D gene is TRBD2 (5 bases). The end of the DNA fits TRBJ2-5 better, so the J call may be wrong. Germline V CDR1 and CDR2: LGHDT, YNNKEL (reference sequence). The CDR3 totals 16 residues.

Remarks on this clonotype: A much larger clone lies one base from this, so it may be a read error. The chain uses TRBV5-1 and TRBJ2-1; 11 bases are a match to TRBD2. The V gene end was trimmed by 0 bases and the J gene end by 13 bases; junction bases not matched to a gene: 24. This CDR3 is built from 20 residues. CDR1 and CDR2 (germline): SGHRS, YFSETQ. CDR3 bases: TGCGCCAGCAGCTTGGTGGGACAGACCCTTCTAGCGGGGGGACGGGAGACCCAGTTCTTC. The encoded protein is CASSLVGQTLLAGGRETQFF.

Comments on this clonotype: A much larger clone sits a single nucleotide away, making a read error possible. The chain carries TRBV4-1 and TRBJ2-5; tentative D call: TRBD2 (7 bases). Trimming left V 4 bases short and J 11 bases short, with 23 bases between. Germline assignment: CDR1 MGHRA and CDR2 YSYEKL. This CDR3 comprises 15 residues. CDR3 sequence reads: CASSPQGGGLHEQYF. In DNA form, the CDR3 reads TGCGCCAGCAGCCCCCAAGGCGGGGGCCTCCATGAGCAGTACTTC.

Many counts were recorded for this clonotype. This rearrangement joins TRBV4-3 to TRBJ2-6; either TRBD1 or TRBD2 may fit D (5 bases each). The CDR3 is 17 amino acids. Trimming removed 2 bases at V and 0 bases at J, with 11 bases between. Looked up from germline, CDR1 is LGHNA and CDR2 is YSLEER. The chain's CDR3 is CASSQSTGPSGANVLTF. Here the CDR3 DNA reads TGCGCCAGCAGCCAAAGTACGGGACCCTCTGGGGCCAACGTCCTGACTTTC.

In DNA, the CDR3 is TGTGCCAGCTCACCACTCGAAGGGGCCCACGAGCAGTACTTC. Encoded protein: CASSPLEGAHEQYF. The rearrangement links TRBV18 to TRBJ2-7; TRBD1 is a possible D gene (5 bases). V lost 1 base to trimming and J lost 5 bases, with 12 bases between them. This CDR3 has 14 amino acids. Per the germline V gene, CDR1 is KGHSH and CDR2 is LQKENI.

The chain recombines TRBV5-5 with TRBJ2-5, with unresolved D. The germline V gene encodes CDR1 SGHKS and CDR2 YYEKEE (reference sequence). The CDR3 extends over 16 amino acids. Trimming stripped 4 bases from V and 1 base from J, with 17 bases between. The CDR3 protein is CASSLDGGVPQETQYF. The CDR3 nucleotides read TGTGCCAGCAGCCTGGATGGTGGGGTGCCCCAAGAGACCCAGTACTTC.